Listed below are T cell receptor beta chains from one sample, sequenced in a study of T cell repertoires in cytomegalovirus infection. TCRdb reanalysed the reads using MiXCR and keeps one entry per CDR3 protein. This table has fewer than 1,000,000 distinct CDR3 sequences, around a third appearing once. Their antigen targets remain unknown. The input for sequencing was cultured CD8+ T cells from PBMCs, taken from culture after CMV antigen stimulation. The receptors were sampled from a human donor in good health (CMV status not recorded). Some clones in this sample may be carry-over from other donors' samples. Each CDR3 is given with its conserved first and last residue. A D gene is named only where the DNA matches it firmly. Not every row has a clone size; where given, it reads once, few, many or a size class.

many,TRBV7-8,TRBJ2-2,-,CASSPEWAVADTGELFF,TGTGCCAGCAGCCCCGAATGGGCCGTGGCGGACACCGGGGAGCTGTTTTTT
few,TRBV20-1,TRBJ1-1,TRBD1,CSGDRGRNTEAFF,TGCAGTGGCGACAGGGGGCGGAACACTGAAGCTTTCTTT
few,TRBV4-1,TRBJ2-2,TRBD2,CASSQGAGGKTGELFF,TGCGCCAGCAGCCAAGGGGCGGGGGGAAAGACCGGGGAGCTGTTTTTT
few,TRBV13,TRBJ2-4,-,CASSSRSALAKNIQYF,TGTGCCAGCAGCAGTAGGAGCGCATTAGCCAAAAACATTCAGTACTTC
-,TRBV9,TRBJ1-6,-,CASSVSGFYNSPLHF,TGTGCCAGCAGCGTATCCGGCTTTTATAATTCACCCCTCCACTTT
-,TRBV6-2/TRBV6-3,TRBJ2-3,-,CATAAVGRHTDTQYF,TGTGCCACCGCCGCAGTCGGGCGACACACAGATACGCAGTATTTT
-,TRBV5-5,TRBJ2-1,-,CASTGPYNEQFF,TGTGCCAGCACCGGGCCCTACAATGAGCAGTTCTTC
few,TRBV6-1,TRBJ1-2,-,CASSPWASEGYGYTF,TGTGCCAGCAGTCCCTGGGCCTCAGAGGGATATGGCTACACCTTC
-,TRBV9,TRBJ1-4,TRBD1,CASSVGTVKNEKLFF,TGTGCCAGCAGCGTTGGGACAGTCAAGAATGAAAAACTGTTTTTT
-,TRBV7-3,TRBJ2-2,-,CASSPHLGAGELFF,TGTGCCAGCAGCCCCCATCTAGGGGCCGGGGAGCTGTTTTTT
-,TRBV6-2/TRBV6-3,TRBJ2-3,-,CTSSRQGTDTQYF,TGTACCAGCAGCAGACAGGGCACAGATACGCAGTATTTT
-,TRBV19,TRBJ1-5,TRBD1,CASSITLGTGGAKQPQHF,TGTGCCAGTAGTATAACCCTCGGCACAGGGGGCGCGAAGCAGCCCCAGCATTTT
-,TRBV2,TRBJ2-1,-,CASMDSLLYNEQFF,TGTGCCAGCATGGACTCTCTCCTTTACAATGAGCAGTTCTTC
-,TRBV6-6,TRBJ1-1,-,CASWGWGRENTEAFF,TGTGCCAGCTGGGGGTGGGGCAGGGAGAACACTGAAGCTTTCTTT
-,TRBV11-2,TRBJ1-1,-,CASSLEYGANTEAFF,TGTGCCAGCAGCTTAGAATACGGAGCGAACACTGAAGCTTTCTTT
many,TRBV7-8,TRBJ1-2,-,CAVLGREYGYTF,TGTGCCGTCCTGGGCAGGGAATATGGCTACACCTTC
many,TRBV7-6,TRBJ2-1,-,CASSLTSEQFF,TGTGCCAGCAGCCTCACAAGTGAGCAGTTCTTC
few,TRBV20-1,TRBJ1-4,TRBD1,CSAPPGTGTNEKLFF,TGCAGTGCTCCCCCGGGGACAGGGACTAATGAAAAACTGTTTTTT
-,TRBV19,TRBJ2-3,-,CASSNDNQGRTLVYTQYF,TGTGCCAGTAGTAATGATAACCAGGGGCGGACTTTGGTTTATACGCAGTATTTT
many,TRBV7-6,TRBJ1-2,TRBD1,CASSSPGQGSGYTF,TGTGCCAGCAGCTCCCCGGGACAGGGTAGTGGCTACACCTTC
few,TRBV5-5,TRBJ1-2,TRBD1,CASTDGTGVFHGYTF,TGTGCCAGCACCGACGGGACAGGGGTATTCCATGGCTACACCTTC
-,TRBV6-1,TRBJ2-1,-,CASSTGDPYNEQFF,TGTGCCAGCAGTACTGGGGATCCCTACAATGAGCAGTTCTTC
-,TRBV27,TRBJ2-2,-,CASSPGGGRGELFF,TGTGCCAGCAGTCCTGGGGGGGGGCGGGGGGAGCTGTTTTTT
-,TRBV9,TRBJ2-2,TRBD2,CASSVYGGGITGELFF,TGTGCCAGCAGCGTATACGGCGGGGGGATCACCGGGGAGCTGTTTTTT
-,TRBV6-1,TRBJ1-5,-,CASSAGEPQHF,TGTGCCAGCAGTGCGGGGGAGCCCCAGCATTTT
-,TRBV6-6,TRBJ2-5,TRBD1,CASSYGRGRETQYF,TGTGCCAGCAGTTACGGCAGGGGGCGTGAGACCCAGTACTTC
few,TRBV7-7,TRBJ2-3,-,CASSQGEGSTDTQYF,TGTGCTAGCAGCCAGGGGGAGGGTTCCACAGATACGCAGTATTTT
-,TRBV7-9,TRBJ1-1,-,CTSSVGLYMNTEAFF,TGTACCAGCAGCGTTGGACTGTACATGAACACTGAAGCTTTCTTT
-,TRBV4-1,TRBJ2-5,-,CASSPLSFLQETQYF,TGCGCCAGCAGCCCACTCTCGTTCCTCCAAGAGACCCAGTACTTC
-,TRBV3-1,TRBJ2-1,-,CASSQKAEHYNEQFF,TGTGCCAGCAGCCAGAAAGCGGAGCATTACAATGAGCAGTTCTTC
-,TRBV29-1,TRBJ1-5,-,CSVENGGGQPQHF,TGCAGCGTTGAAAACGGAGGAGGTCAGCCCCAGCATTTT
-,TRBV9,TRBJ2-1,TRBD2,CASSNPRLTSGSDEQFF,TGTGCCAGCAGCAACCCCCGCCTGACTAGCGGGTCGGATGAGCAGTTCTTC
-,TRBV4-1,TRBJ2-1,-,CASSLKSSRDRVNEQFF,TGCGCCAGCAGCCTTAAATCATCCCGGGACCGTGTCAATGAGCAGTTCTTC
many,TRBV7-2,TRBJ1-3,TRBD1,CASSRPTGGHGNTIYF,TGTGCCAGCAGCAGACCGACAGGGGGCCATGGAAACACCATATATTTT
few,TRBV6-5,TRBJ1-5,-,CASSTRWGEGNQPQHF,TGTGCCAGCAGTACCCGGTGGGGGGAAGGCAATCAGCCCCAGCATTTT
few,TRBV6-6,TRBJ2-3,-,CAAGRGTDTQYF,TGTGCCGCCGGAAGGGGCACAGATACGCAGTATTTT
-,TRBV6-2/TRBV6-3,TRBJ2-2,-,CASSYGPTGELFF,TGTGCCAGCAGTTACGGCCCCACCGGGGAGCTGTTTTTT
few,TRBV7-9,TRBJ2-5,-,CASSKGGGQETQYF,TGTGCCAGCAGCAAGGGGGGGGGACAAGAGACCCAGTACTTC
few,TRBV27,TRBJ2-3,-,CASSPLSVQSTDTQYF,TGTGCCAGCAGTCCCCTCTCAGTCCAAAGCACAGATACGCAGTATTTT
-,TRBV20-1,TRBJ2-7,TRBD1,CSARGGQGIDRPYEQYF,TGCAGTGCTAGAGGGGGACAGGGGATTGACCGGCCTTACGAGCAGTACTTC
-,TRBV12-5,TRBJ1-1,-,CASGLPLGAFF,TGTGCTAGTGGTTTGCCCCTTGGAGCTTTCTTT
-,TRBV19,TRBJ2-1,TRBD1,CASSYRGHYNEQFF,TGTGCCAGTAGCTACAGGGGGCACTACAATGAGCAGTTCTTC